The 9 T cell receptor beta chains given below trace back to one sample, sequenced in a study of identical twins. In TCRdb, the 5' RACE reads were re-called with MiXCR into one record per CDR3 protein. The table shows around 240,000 distinct CDR3 sequences, with 5.5% to 7% occurring only once. The same specimen was also included in a second study, on yellow fever vaccine responses in identical twins.

Material: memory (CD45RO+) T cells sorted from blood. These receptors originate from a woman in her late teens or twenties in good health.

This clonotype came up a few times. This rearrangement joins TRBV24-1 to TRBJ2-2, with 9 bases aligning to TRBD1. The ends lost 5 bases at V and 0 bases at J; junction bases unmatched: 0. Germline CDR1 is KGHDR and CDR2 is SFDVKD. This CDR3 contains 15 residues. The CDR3 reads CATSGTGANTGELFF. CDR3 in DNA: TGTGCCACCAGTGGGACAGGGGCGAACACCGGGGAGCTGTTTTTT.

This clonotype was seen a handful of times. The V and J genes are TRBV4-1 and TRBJ2-3; 8 bases map to TRBD2. Germline CDR1 MGHRA, CDR2 YSYEKL. With V trimmed by 0 bases and J by 6 bases, 17 bases remained unmatched. The CDR3 is made up of 19 amino acids. CDR3 protein: CASSQEGWNSGGARDTQYF. CDR3 sequence (DNA): TGCGCCAGCAGCCAAGAGGGATGGAACAGCGGGGGCGCCCGGGATACGCAGTATTTT.

This clonotype has ten or more counts. The J gene is TRBJ2-1, the V gene TRBV4-1; TRBD2 is a possible D gene (6 bases). The ends were cut back, 7 bases at V and 3 bases at J, with 25 bases in the middle. CDR1 and CDR2 from the germline V gene are MGHRA and YSYEKL. The CDR3 loop spans 18 amino acids. CDR3 region: CASNSGNLVGTYYNEQFF. In DNA form, the CDR3 reads TGCGCCAGCAACTCGGGGAACCTAGTTGGGACTTACTACAATGAGCAGTTCTTC.

The sample holds a few counts of this clonotype. CDR3 coding DNA: TGTGCCAGCAGCTTAGTGGTCCAGGGGGCGACTGGAAACACCATATATTTT. Translating it yields CASSLVVQGATGNTIYF. The chain uses TRBV11-2 and TRBJ1-3, with TRBD1 identical over 8 bases. The V and J ends lost 1 base and 2 bases, in that order; junction bases with no gene match: 7. The CDR3 is 17 residues long. Germline V gene sequence: CDR1 SGHAT, CDR2 FQNNGV.

This clonotype was counted between two and nine times. The J gene is TRBJ2-1, the V gene TRBV20-1; TRBD1 matches at 9 bases. Germline loops: CDR1 DFQATT, CDR2 SNEGSKA (reference sequence). V shed 5 bases, J shed 4 bases, and the junction held 6 bases outside the gene matches. CDR3 length: 14 amino acids. CDR3 sequence (DNA): TGCAGTGCTTACCCGGGACAGGGTTACAATGAGCAGTTCTTC. Translated, it gives CSAYPGQGYNEQFF.

This clonotype was found a few times. The chain employs TRBV5-1 and TRBJ2-5; D is unclear. This CDR3 has 13 amino acids. The germline CDR1 and CDR2 sequences are SGHRS and YFSETQ. Trimming shortened V by 0 bases and J by 5 bases, and 8 bases separated the two germline ends. CDR3 region: CASSLVVWETQYF. In DNA form, the CDR3 reads TGCGCCAGCAGCTTGGTGGTGTGGGAGACCCAGTACTTC.

This clonotype came up a few times. V is TRBV4-1 and J is TRBJ2-7; D not certain. The germline gives CDR1 MGHRA, CDR2 YSYEKL. The V and J ends lost 0 bases and 2 bases respectively, with 11 bases between them. The length of the CDR3 is 15 residues. CDR3 sequence reads: CASSQEEASPYEQYF. The DNA for the CDR3 is TGCGCCAGCAGCCAAGAGGAAGCCTCCCCCTACGAGCAGTACTTC.

Note on this clonotype: This could be a read error, since a much larger clone is one nucleotide away. DNA for the CDR3: TGCAGTACTAGACCACTAGCGGAGAAAGAGACCCAGTACTTC. It translates to CSTRPLAEKETQYF. The chain is built from TRBV20-1 and TRBJ2-5; 8 bases map to TRBD2. Germline V CDR1 and CDR2: DFQATT, SNEGSKA (reference sequence). The CDR3 runs to 14 residues.

The chain links TRBV12-3 or TRBV12-4 to TRBJ2-1; D remains ambiguous. This CDR3 has 16 amino acids. V was trimmed by 6 bases and J by 5 bases, leaving 20 bases between them. The CDR3 bases are TGTGCCAGCAGACGCCAGGCAGGAAGCGCGGACAATGAGCAGTTCTTC. Amino acids: CASRRQAGSADNEQFF.